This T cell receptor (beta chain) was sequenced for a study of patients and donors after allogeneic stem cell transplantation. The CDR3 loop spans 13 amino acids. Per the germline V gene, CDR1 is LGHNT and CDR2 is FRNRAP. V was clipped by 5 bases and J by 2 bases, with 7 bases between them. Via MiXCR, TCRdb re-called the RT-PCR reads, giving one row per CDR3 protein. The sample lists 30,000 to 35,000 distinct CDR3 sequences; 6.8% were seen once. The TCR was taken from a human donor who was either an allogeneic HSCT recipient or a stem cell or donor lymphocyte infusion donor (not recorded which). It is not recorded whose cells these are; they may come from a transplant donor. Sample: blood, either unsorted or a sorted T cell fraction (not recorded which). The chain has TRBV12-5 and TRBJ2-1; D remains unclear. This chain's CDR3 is CASGLLAYNEQFF. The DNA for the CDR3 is TGTGCTAGTGGTCTCCTAGCCTACAATGAGCAGTTCTTC.